Each of the 28 T cell receptor beta chains below was sequenced from the same sample in a study of patients and donors after allogeneic stem cell transplantation. TCRdb analysed the RT-PCR reads with MiXCR anew, one entry per CDR3 protein. The sample records some 880,000 distinct CDR3 sequences, about 20% being singletons. Source material: blood, either unsorted or a sorted T cell fraction (not recorded which). Receptor source: a human donor who was either an allogeneic HSCT recipient or a stem cell or donor lymphocyte infusion donor (not recorded which). It is not recorded whose cells these are; they may come from a transplant donor.

The table lists this clonotype with a few counts. This sequence joins TRBV19 and TRBJ1-2; no firm D call. V was clipped by 6 bases and J by 4 bases, with 12 bases between them. The CDR3 has 13 residues. Germline CDR1 is LNHDA and CDR2 is SQIVND (reference sequence). The CDR3 nucleotides are TGTGCCAGTAGGGCCCCTTCCTCCTATGGCTACACCTTC. Its protein product is CASRAPSSYGYTF.

The CDR3: CSAEKTGRSTDTQYF. The CDR3 bases are TGCAGTGCTGAGAAGACAGGGAGGAGCACAGATACGCAGTATTTT. The chain has TRBV20-1 and TRBJ2-3; a possible D gene is TRBD1 (7 bases). CDR1 is DFQATT and CDR2 is SNEGSKA in the germline V gene (reference sequence). Trimming shortened V by 5 bases and J by 0 bases, and 15 bases separated the two germline ends. This CDR3 has 15 amino acids.

This clonotype was seen a few times. The rearrangement uses TRBV29-1 and TRBJ1-1, with 7 bases that match TRBD1. Looked up from germline, CDR1 is SQVTM and CDR2 is ANQGSEA. The CDR3 sequence is 19 residues long. The V gene end was trimmed by 1 base and the J gene end by 1 base; junction bases not matched to a gene: 18. CDR3 DNA sequence: TGCAGCGTTGAAGGACCGGTGGTGGGACAGTTTAACGGGAACACTGAAGCTTTCTTT. It translates to CSVEGPVVGQFNGNTEAFF.

As to this clonotype: The junction departs from the called germline gene at one end, perhaps through a read error. The chain links TRBV6-5 to TRBJ2-5, with 15 bases fitting TRBD2. Germline V gives CDR1 MNHEY, CDR2 SVGAGI. The CDR3 has 17 amino acids. CDR3 sequence reads: CASSFGLAGGLVKTQYF. For the CDR3, the DNA is TGTGCCAGTAGTTTTGGACTAGCGGGGGGGCTAGTGAAGACCCAGTACTTC.

The chain carries TRBV6-5 and TRBJ2-3; D is perhaps TRBD1 or TRBD2 (6 bases each). Per germline, CDR1 MNHEY and CDR2 SVGAGI. V lost 3 bases to trimming and J lost 2 bases, with 12 bases between them. CDR3 length equals 15 residues. The chain's CDR3 is CASSYLRDITDTQYF. CDR3 bases: TGTGCCAGCAGTTATTTGCGGGACATCACAGATACGCAGTATTTT.

The chain links TRBV9 to TRBJ1-6; no definite D call. Germline V gene data show CDR1 as SGDLS and CDR2 as YYNGEE. The CDR3 has 14 residues. Trimming stripped 0 bases from V and 6 bases from J, with 7 bases between. CDR3 bases: TGTGCCAGCAGCGTAGCCCCGGGTAATTCACCCCTCCACTTT. Its translation: CASSVAPGNSPLHF. The complete variable domain, with remaining parts taken from reference TRBV9 and TRBJ1-6, reads DSGVTQTPKHLITATGQRVTLRCSPRSGDLSVYWYQQSLDQGLQFLIQYYNGEERAKGNILERFSAQQFPDLHSELNLSSLELGDSALYFCASSVAPGNSPLHFGNGTRLTVT.

The V call is TRBV3-1, the J call TRBJ2-4; tentative D call: TRBD2 (6 bases). This CDR3 is 17 amino acids long. V dropped 0 bases and J dropped 0 bases, with 12 bases sitting between them. Looked up from germline, CDR1 is LGHDT and CDR2 is YNNKEL (reference sequence). The CDR3: CASSQDWRGPAKNIQYF. The CDR3, as DNA: TGTGCCAGCAGCCAAGATTGGAGGGGCCCAGCCAAAAACATTCAGTACTTC.

The chain carries TRBV3-1 and TRBJ2-7, with 8 bases aligning to TRBD2. V lost 0 bases, J lost 0 bases, and 4 bases stayed unmatched. From germline, CDR1 is LGHDT and CDR2 YNNKEL (reference sequence). This CDR3 has 16 residues. The CDR3 nucleotides read TGTGCCAGCAGCCAAGACCCAGCGGGGGCCTCCTACGAGCAGTACTTC. It translates to CASSQDPAGASYEQYF.

This clonotype was seen at least ten times. The chain combines TRBV29-1 with TRBJ1-2, with D hard to call. Germline V lookup: CDR1 SQVTM, CDR2 ANQGSEA. V lost 7 bases, J lost 8 bases, and 20 bases lay in between. CDR3 length: 13 residues. This CDR3 reads CSATWAASSGYTF. CDR3 coding DNA: TGCAGCGCGACCTGGGCGGCTTCCAGCGGCTACACCTTC.

V is TRBV6-2 or TRBV6-3 and J is TRBJ1-5; 8 nucleotides align to TRBD1. The CDR3 is made up of 15 amino acids. V trimming: 6 bases; J trimming: 3 bases; junction bases outside the gene matches: 7. Looked up from germline, CDR1 is MNHEY and CDR2 is SVGEGT. The CDR3 is CASRRTGRDNQPQHF. DNA for the CDR3: TGTGCCAGCAGGAGGACAGGGAGGGACAATCAGCCCCAGCATTTT.

This clonotype came up a few times. The J gene is TRBJ1-1, the V gene TRBV7-2; D not resolved. The V and J ends lost 1 base and 10 bases respectively, with 7 bases between them. This CDR3 spans 11 amino acids. The V gene's germline CDR1 is SGHTA and CDR2 FQGNSA. The CDR3, as DNA: TGTGCCAGCAGCTTAGATTCCCTAGCTTTCTTT. Encoded protein: CASSLDSLAFF.

This clonotype has just a few counts. The J gene is TRBJ2-1, the V gene TRBV5-1; maybe TRBD2 (6 bases). Trimming took off 3 bases at V and 9 bases at J, with 22 bases between the two ends. The germline V gene has CDR1 SGHRS and CDR2 YFSETQ. This CDR3 has 16 residues. The CDR3 is CASSSAGLGKEGEQFF. The CDR3, as DNA: TGCGCCAGCAGCTCGGCCGGACTGGGCAAGGAGGGTGAGCAGTTCTTC. Filled out from reference TRBV5-1 and TRBJ2-1, the complete variable domain reads KAGVTQTPRYLIKTRGQQVTLSCSPISGHRSVSWYQQTPGQGLQFLFEYFSETQRNKGNFPGRFSGRQFSNSRSEMNVSTLELGDSALYLCASSSAGLGKEGEQFFGPGTRLTVL.

This clonotype was detected only once. This chain connects TRBV6-2 or TRBV6-3 to TRBJ2-7; D is perhaps TRBD2 (7 bases). CDR3 size: 16 residues. Trimming took 0 bases from V and 4 from J, leaving 16 bases between them. Germline V gives CDR1 MNHEY, CDR2 SVGEGT. The CDR3 coding sequence is TGTGCCAGCAGTTACTCGAGGGGGGGACCTAATTACGAGCAGTACTTC. It encodes CASSYSRGGPNYEQYF.

This clonotype occurred a few times. V is TRBV20-1 and J is TRBJ1-6; D may be TRBD1 (6 bases). The CDR3 has 15 amino acids. Germline V gene data show CDR1 as DFQATT and CDR2 as SNEGSKA (reference sequence). V was trimmed by 6 bases and J by 0 bases, leaving 12 bases between them. CDR3: CSAPMDSSYNSPLHF. The DNA of the CDR3 is TGCAGTGCCCCGATGGACAGCTCCTATAATTCACCCCTCCACTTT.

There are a few counts of this clonotype. The rearrangement joins TRBV27 to TRBJ2-5; 10 nucleotides line up with TRBD1. In germline, CDR1 is MNHEY, CDR2 SMNVEV (reference sequence). The CDR3 consists of 14 residues. Trimming at V came to 3 bases and at J to 5 bases, leaving 3 bases not matched to a gene. For the CDR3, the DNA is TGTGCCAGCAGTTTGGGGACAGGGGATGAGACCCAGTACTTC. It yields the protein CASSLGTGDETQYF.

The table lists this clonotype with many counts. CDR3 bases: TGTGCCAGCAGCCTGGGACAGGGACACACAGATACGCAGTATTTT. Residues: CASSLGQGHTDTQYF. This chain links TRBV12-3 or TRBV12-4 with TRBJ2-3, with 9 bases aligning to TRBD1. V trimming: 6 bases; J trimming: 2 bases; junction bases outside the gene matches: 6. The CDR3 is 15 residues long.

This chain joins TRBV9 and TRBJ2-3, with D perhaps being TRBD1 or TRBD2 (5 bases each). Trimming removed 0 bases at V and 5 bases at J, with 10 bases between. The CDR3 is 14 amino acids. CDR1 is SGDLS, CDR2 YYNGEE, per germline. The DNA for the CDR3 is TGTGCCAGCAGCGTAGGAGGGGCAGGAGATACGCAGTATTTT. Translating gives CASSVGGAGDTQYF.

This clonotype was recorded a few times. This sequence joins TRBV29-1 and TRBJ1-2; D possibly corresponds to TRBD1 (5 bases). The CDR3 is made up of 14 amino acids. Trimming cost V 4 bases and J 0 bases, with 12 bases left between them. Germline CDR1 and CDR2: SQVTM and ANQGSEA. The CDR3 region is CSVAGDETNYGYTF. The CDR3 DNA reads as TGCAGCGTTGCGGGGGACGAAACTAACTATGGCTACACCTTC.

V is TRBV9 and J is TRBJ2-2; no reliable D call. This CDR3 has 11 amino acids. The germline V and J ends were trimmed by 7 bases and 7 bases, with 8 bases remaining between them. Germline V CDR1 and CDR2: SGDLS, YYNGEE. Here the CDR3 DNA reads TGTGCCAGCCACTCGAGCGGGGAGCTGTTTTTT. It translates to CASHSSGELFF.

This chain links TRBV4-2 with TRBJ2-4; tentatively, D is TRBD1 (6 bases). The CDR3 is 15 amino acids. Deletions cut 0 bases from V and 0 bases from J, with 6 bases between. The germline V gene encodes CDR1 LGHNA and CDR2 YNFKEQ. The CDR3 coding sequence is TGTGCCAGCAGCCAAGACAGGGGAGCCAAAAACATTCAGTACTTC. Its protein product is CASSQDRGAKNIQYF.

A few counts support this clonotype. The chain has TRBV5-1 and TRBJ2-1; no clear D gene. V lost 4 bases to trimming and J lost 5 bases, with 19 bases between them. The CDR3 has 16 amino acids. Germline lookup yields CDR1 SGHRS and CDR2 YFSETQ. CDR3 in amino acids: CASSTNGPRHDNEQFF. The CDR3 nucleotides read TGCGCCAGCAGCACAAACGGACCGAGGCATGACAATGAGCAGTTCTTC.

Ten or more counts support this clonotype. The rearrangement uses TRBV12-3 or TRBV12-4 and TRBJ1-6; D is undetermined. Trimming left V 2 bases short and J 9 bases short, with 8 bases between. This CDR3 contains 13 residues. The CDR3 spells CASSLNGVSPLHF. CDR3 sequence (DNA): TGTGCCAGCAGTTTAAATGGGGTTTCACCCCTCCACTTT.

J is TRBJ1-2 and V is TRBV7-2; TRBD1 agrees at 9 bases. The CDR3 covers 13 residues. Trimming at V came to 4 bases and at J to 8 bases, leaving 5 bases not matched to a gene. CDR1 is SGHTA and CDR2 is FQGNSA in the germline V gene. CDR3: CASSSYRGRGYTF. CDR3 DNA sequence: TGTGCCAGCAGCTCCTACAGGGGGCGAGGCTACACCTTC.

The CDR3 bases are TGCGCCAGCATCCCATCGAGCGGGAGGGCCTTTGAGCAGTTCTTC. Encoded protein: CASIPSSGRAFEQFF. The chain joins TRBV5-1 to TRBJ2-1, with 10 positions matching TRBD2. V trimming: 6 bases; J trimming: 9 bases; junction bases outside the gene matches: 12. CDR3 length: 15 amino acids. CDR1 and CDR2 (germline): SGHRS, YFSETQ.

Ten or more counts support this clonotype. This chain links TRBV9 with TRBJ2-2; D unresolved. CDR1 SGDLS and CDR2 YYNGEE come from the germline V gene. The V and J ends lost 2 bases and 0 bases respectively, with 8 bases between them. The CDR3 runs to 15 residues. As DNA, the CDR3 is TGTGCCAGCAGCGTGGACGGTGCGAACACCGGGGAGCTGTTTTTT. As protein: CASSVDGANTGELFF.

This clonotype appeared a few times. J is TRBJ2-7 and V is TRBV7-7; the D gene is possibly TRBD2 (5 bases). The germline gives CDR1 SSHAT, CDR2 FNYEAQ (reference sequence). The CDR3 is 15 amino acids. V was trimmed by 4 bases and J by 7 bases, leaving 20 bases between them. DNA of the CDR3: TGTGCCAGCAGCTCGACTAAAACAAAACTAGGGGAGCAGTACTTC. Its translation is CASSSTKTKLGEQYF.

This clonotype occurred a few times. V is TRBV7-8 and J is TRBJ2-5; no clear D. Germline V CDR1 and CDR2: SGHVS, FQNEAQ. The CDR3 spans 13 residues. Trimming took 7 bases from V and 1 from J, leaving 10 bases between them. The CDR3, as DNA: TGTGCCAGCACTATTATCCCCCAAGAGACCCAGTACTTC. Protein sequence: CASTIIPQETQYF.

This clonotype was counted a few times. The rearrangement links TRBV12-3 or TRBV12-4 to TRBJ2-7; D is ambiguous. Trimming cost V 10 bases and J 4 bases, with 17 bases left between them. The CDR3 has 13 amino acids. The CDR3 DNA sequence: TGTGCCACCTCCCCAGAGATCTTATACGAGCAGTACTTC. Translating it yields CATSPEILYEQYF.